Detailed here is one TCR beta chain. As processed by the authors: Cell counts per sample came from amplifying reference gene primers. Data came from immunoSEQ multiplex PCR; TCRdb stores just in-frame clones and leaves some out. The V and J calls and clone size are taken from that table; D and trimming were inferred from the DNA. In the table there are 97,000 or so clones, approximately 84% of which are singletons. These data are taken from a study of blood T cell repertoires in COVID-19. Across the study: Samples came from the United States, Italy and Spain, spanning acute and convalescent COVID-19. Sample material is recorded as cDNA or gDNA derived from T cells, B-cell-depleted T cells, or PBMCs.

The receptor was derived from a man between 65 and 85 years old with acute or convalescent COVID-19. Material: peripheral blood.

Here the CDR3 reads CASGGYPSLGAFF. In DNA form, the CDR3 reads TGTGCCAGCGGCGGGTATCCCAGTCTGGGCGCTTTCTTT. V gene TRBV2 combines with J gene TRBJ1-1; D gene ambiguous. This CDR3 comprises 13 residues. With 8 bases removed from V and 11 bases from J, the gap between germline ends came to 21 bases. Germline V CDR1 and CDR2: SNHLY, FYNNEI.